The clone carrying this T cell receptor beta chain was recorded a few times. What it recognizes is unknown. Per the germline V gene, CDR1 is SGHTS and CDR2 is YDEGEE. The CDR3 is made up of 15 amino acids. V was pared by 4 bases and J by 3 bases, with 7 bases of the junction left unmatched. This sample was included in a study of Ad26.COV2.S vaccination and SARS-CoV-2 variants. Findings of the study overall: TCR breadth and depth analyses may have underestimated total T cell responses.

Assay: immunoSEQ multiplex PCR; the TCRdb copy retains only in-frame clones and omits some. The sample has about 480,000 clones, around 88% seen once. Treatment of the sample: about 20 received Ad26.COV2.S at low or high dose, single or two shots; roughly 5 received placebo; per-sample allocation not given. On day 63 after the first injection, vaccine and placebo recipients gave samples. This clonotype was sampled from a person aged 18-60 years who received the Ad26.COV2.S COVID-19 vaccine or a placebo. This chain links TRBV5-8 with TRBJ1-5; TRBD1 agrees at 7 bases. Sequences were derived from peripheral blood, sampled in a trial of Ad26.COV2.S vaccine versus placebo. The CDR3 DNA is TGTGCCAGCAGCCTTGAGGGACAGCCCAATCAGCCCCAGCATTTT. It specifies CASSLEGQPNQPQHF. Full variable domain (rest looked up from reference TRBV5-8 and TRBJ1-5): EAGVTQSPTHLIKTRGQQATLRCSPISGHTSVYWYQQALGLGLQFLLWYDEGEERNRGNFPPRFSGRQFPNYSSELNVNALELEDSALYLCASSLEGQPNQPQHFGDGTRLSIL.